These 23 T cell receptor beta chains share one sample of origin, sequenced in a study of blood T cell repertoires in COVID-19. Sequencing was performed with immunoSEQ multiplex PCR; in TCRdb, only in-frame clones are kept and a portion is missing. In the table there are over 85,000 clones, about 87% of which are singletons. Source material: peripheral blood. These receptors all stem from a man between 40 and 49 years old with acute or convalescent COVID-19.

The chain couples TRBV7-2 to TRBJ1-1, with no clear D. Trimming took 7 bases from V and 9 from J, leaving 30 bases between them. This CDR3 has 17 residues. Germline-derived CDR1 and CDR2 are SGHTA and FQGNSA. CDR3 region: CASTPPGGSRFLHKAFF. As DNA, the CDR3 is TGTGCCAGCACCCCTCCCGGAGGCAGCCGGTTTCTGCACAAAGCTTTCTTT.

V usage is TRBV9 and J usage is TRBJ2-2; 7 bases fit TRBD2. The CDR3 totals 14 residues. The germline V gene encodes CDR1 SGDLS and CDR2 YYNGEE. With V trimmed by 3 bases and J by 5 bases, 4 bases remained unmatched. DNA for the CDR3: TGTGCCAGCAGCGCCGGACTAGTTACCGGGGAGCTGTTTTTT. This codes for CASSAGLVTGELFF.

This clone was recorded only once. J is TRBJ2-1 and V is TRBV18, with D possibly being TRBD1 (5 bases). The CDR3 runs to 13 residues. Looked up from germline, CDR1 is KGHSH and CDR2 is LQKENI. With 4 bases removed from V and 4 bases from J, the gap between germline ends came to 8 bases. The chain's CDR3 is CASSQTEYNEQFF. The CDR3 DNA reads TGTGCCAGCTCACAGACAGAATACAATGAGCAGTTCTTC.

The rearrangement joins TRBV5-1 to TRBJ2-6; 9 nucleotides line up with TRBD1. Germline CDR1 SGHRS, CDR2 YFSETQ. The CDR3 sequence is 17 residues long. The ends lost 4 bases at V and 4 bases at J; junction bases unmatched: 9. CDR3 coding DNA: TGCGCCAGCAGCCCATCCGGGACAGGGTACGGGGCCAACGTCCTGACTTTC. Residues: CASSPSGTGYGANVLTF.

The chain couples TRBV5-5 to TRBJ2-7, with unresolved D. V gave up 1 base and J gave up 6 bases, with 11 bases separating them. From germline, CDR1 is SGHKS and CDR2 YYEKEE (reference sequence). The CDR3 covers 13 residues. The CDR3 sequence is CASSLTPTVEQYF. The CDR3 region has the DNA TGTGCCAGCAGCTTGACACCTACAGTCGAGCAGTACTTC.

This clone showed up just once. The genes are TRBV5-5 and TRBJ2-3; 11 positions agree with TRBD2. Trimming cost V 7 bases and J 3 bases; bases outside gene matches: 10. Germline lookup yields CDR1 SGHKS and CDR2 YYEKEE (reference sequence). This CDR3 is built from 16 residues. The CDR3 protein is CASLDRLAGGTDTQYF. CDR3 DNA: TGTGCCAGCCTAGACCGGCTAGCGGGGGGAACAGATACGCAGTATTTT.

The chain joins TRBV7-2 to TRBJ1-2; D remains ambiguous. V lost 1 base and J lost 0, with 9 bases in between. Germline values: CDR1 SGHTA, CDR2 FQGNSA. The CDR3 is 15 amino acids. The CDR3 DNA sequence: TGTGCCAGCAGCTTAGGTCGGGAAGCTAACTATGGCTACACCTTC. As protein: CASSLGREANYGYTF.

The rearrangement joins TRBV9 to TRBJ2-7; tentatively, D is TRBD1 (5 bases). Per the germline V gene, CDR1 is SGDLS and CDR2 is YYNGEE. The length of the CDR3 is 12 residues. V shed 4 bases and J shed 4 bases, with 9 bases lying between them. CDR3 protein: CASSQTGYEQYF. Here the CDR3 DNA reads TGTGCCAGCAGCCAAACAGGATACGAGCAGTACTTC.

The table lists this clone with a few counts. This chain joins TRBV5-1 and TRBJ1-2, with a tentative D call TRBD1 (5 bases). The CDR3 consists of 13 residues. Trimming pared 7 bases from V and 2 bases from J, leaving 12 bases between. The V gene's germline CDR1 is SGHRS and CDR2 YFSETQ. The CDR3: CASSREGNYGYTF. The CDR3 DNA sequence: TGCGCCAGCTCCAGGGAGGGGAACTATGGCTACACCTTC. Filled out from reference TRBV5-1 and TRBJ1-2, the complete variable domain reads KAGVTQTPRYLIKTRGQQVTLSCSPISGHRSVSWYQQTPGQGLQFLFEYFSETQRNKGNFPGRFSGRQFSNSRSEMNVSTLELGDSALYLCASSREGNYGYTFGSGTRLTVV.

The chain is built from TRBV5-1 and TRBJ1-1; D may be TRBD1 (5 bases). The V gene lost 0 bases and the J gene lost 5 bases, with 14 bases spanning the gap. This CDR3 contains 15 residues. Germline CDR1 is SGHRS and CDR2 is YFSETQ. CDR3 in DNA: TGCGCCAGCAGCTTGGCCTCCGGGGGTGGGACTGAAGCTTTCTTT. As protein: CASSLASGGGTEAFF. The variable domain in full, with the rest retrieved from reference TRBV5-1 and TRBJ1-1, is KAGVTQTPRYLIKTRGQQVTLSCSPISGHRSVSWYQQTPGQGLQFLFEYFSETQRNKGNFPGRFSGRQFSNSRSEMNVSTLELGDSALYLCASSLASGGGTEAFFGQGTRLTVV.

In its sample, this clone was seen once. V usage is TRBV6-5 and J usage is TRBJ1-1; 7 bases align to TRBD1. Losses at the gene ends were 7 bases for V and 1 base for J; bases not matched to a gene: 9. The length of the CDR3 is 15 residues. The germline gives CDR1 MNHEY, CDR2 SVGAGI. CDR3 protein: CASIKRQGGNTEAFF. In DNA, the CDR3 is TGTGCCAGCATAAAACGCCAGGGGGGGAACACTGAAGCTTTCTTT.

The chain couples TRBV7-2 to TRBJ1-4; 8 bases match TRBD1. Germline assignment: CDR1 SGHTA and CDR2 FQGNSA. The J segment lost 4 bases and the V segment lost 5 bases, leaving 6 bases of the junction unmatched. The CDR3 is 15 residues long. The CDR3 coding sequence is TGTGCCAGCAGCCTCGGACAGGGCAGTAATGAAAAACTGTTTTTT. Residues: CASSLGQGSNEKLFF.

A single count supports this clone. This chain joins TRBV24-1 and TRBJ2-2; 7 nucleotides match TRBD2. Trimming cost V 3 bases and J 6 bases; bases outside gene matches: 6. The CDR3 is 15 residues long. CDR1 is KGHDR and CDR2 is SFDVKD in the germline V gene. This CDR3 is CATSDAGLVAGELFF. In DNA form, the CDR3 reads TGTGCCACCAGTGATGCCGGACTAGTGGCCGGGGAGCTGTTTTTT.

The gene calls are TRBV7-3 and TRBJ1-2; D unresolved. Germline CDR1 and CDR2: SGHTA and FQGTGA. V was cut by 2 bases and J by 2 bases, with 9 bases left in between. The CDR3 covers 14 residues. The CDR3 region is CASSLSANNYGYTF. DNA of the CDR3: TGTGCCAGCAGCTTATCCGCGAACAACTATGGCTACACCTTC.

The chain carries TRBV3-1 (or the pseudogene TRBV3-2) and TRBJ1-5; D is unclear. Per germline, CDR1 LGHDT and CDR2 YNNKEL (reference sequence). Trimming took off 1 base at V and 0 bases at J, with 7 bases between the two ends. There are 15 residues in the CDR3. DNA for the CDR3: TGTGCCAGCAGCCAAGGAGGGTATAGCAATCAGCCCCAGCATTTT. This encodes CASSQGGYSNQPQHF.

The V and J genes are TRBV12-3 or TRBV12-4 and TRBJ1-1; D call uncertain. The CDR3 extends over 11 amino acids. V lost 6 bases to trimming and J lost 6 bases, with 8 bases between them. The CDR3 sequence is CASSSTAEAFF. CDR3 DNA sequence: TGTGCCAGCAGCTCGACTGCTGAAGCTTTCTTT.

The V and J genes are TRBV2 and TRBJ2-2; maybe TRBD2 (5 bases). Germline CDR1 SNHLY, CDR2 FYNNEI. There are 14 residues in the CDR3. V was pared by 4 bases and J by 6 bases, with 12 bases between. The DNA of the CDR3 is TGTGCCAGCAGTGTCCCCTCGGGGTCCGGGGAGCTGTTTTTT. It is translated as CASSVPSGSGELFF.

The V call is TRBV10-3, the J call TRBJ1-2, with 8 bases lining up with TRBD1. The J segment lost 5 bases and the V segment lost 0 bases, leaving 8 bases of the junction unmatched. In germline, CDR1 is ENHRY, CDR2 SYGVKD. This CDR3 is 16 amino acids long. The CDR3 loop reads CAISESARQGLYGYTF. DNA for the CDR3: TGTGCCATCAGTGAGTCGGCGCGACAGGGGTTGTATGGCTACACCTTC.

CDR3 loop: CASSQDGQGGYGYTF. The CDR3 region has the DNA TGTGCCAGCAGCCAAGATGGTCAGGGGGGCTATGGCTACACCTTC. V and J are TRBV3-1 (or the pseudogene TRBV3-2) and TRBJ1-2; 7 bases map to TRBD1. J gave up 4 bases and V 0 bases, and 5 bases lay outside the gene matches. This CDR3 has 15 amino acids. Germline assignment: CDR1 LGHDT and CDR2 YNNKEL (reference sequence).

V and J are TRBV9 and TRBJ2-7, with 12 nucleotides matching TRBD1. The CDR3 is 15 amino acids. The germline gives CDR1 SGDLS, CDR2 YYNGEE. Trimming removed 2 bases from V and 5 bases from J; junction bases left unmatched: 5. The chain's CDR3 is CASSVAGQGANEQYF. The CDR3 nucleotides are TGTGCCAGCAGCGTGGCGGGACAGGGGGCCAACGAGCAGTACTTC.

The DNA of the CDR3 is TGTGCCAGCAGCTTGGACAGGGGGCGAGGCACTGAAGCTTTCTTT. Translated, it gives CASSLDRGRGTEAFF. The chain carries TRBV7-8 and TRBJ1-1, with 11 bases fitting TRBD1. The CDR3 has 15 residues. In germline, CDR1 is SGHVS, CDR2 FQNEAQ. The junction had 4 bases not matched to a gene; V was cut back by 3 bases and J by 4 bases.

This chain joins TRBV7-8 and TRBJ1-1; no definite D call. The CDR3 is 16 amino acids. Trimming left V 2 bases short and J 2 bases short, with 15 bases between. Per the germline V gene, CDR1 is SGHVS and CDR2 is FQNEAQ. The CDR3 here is CASSLSGSQINTEAFF. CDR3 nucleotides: TGTGCCAGCAGCTTATCCGGCTCACAGATCAACACTGAAGCTTTCTTT.

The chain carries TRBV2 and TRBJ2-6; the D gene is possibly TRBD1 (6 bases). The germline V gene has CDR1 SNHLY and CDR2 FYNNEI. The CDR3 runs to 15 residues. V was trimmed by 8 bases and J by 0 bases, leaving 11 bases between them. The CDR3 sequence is CASQGSVSGANVLTF. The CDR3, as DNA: TGTGCCAGCCAGGGGAGCGTCTCTGGGGCCAACGTCCTGACTTTC.